Below are 21 T cell receptor beta chains sequenced from a single sample in a study of T cells after yellow fever vaccination. TCRdb re-derived calls from the 5' RACE reads in MiXCR, one entry per CDR3 protein. The sample lists around 140,000 distinct CDR3 sequences; 7% to 9% were seen once. Sequencing used CD4+ T cells sorted from PBMCs, obtained 5 days after the yellow fever booster vaccination. The receptors were gathered from a man aged 30 to 39 who received the YFV17D yellow fever vaccine.

This clonotype has at least ten counts. The J gene is TRBJ2-1, the V gene TRBV7-9; 10 bases line up with TRBD2. This CDR3 has 13 residues. Trimming took 5 bases from V and 9 from J; bases not matched to a gene: 4. Germline values: CDR1 SEHNR, CDR2 FQNEAQ (reference sequence). The CDR3 coding sequence is TGTGCCAGCAGCCGGGGACTAGCGCGTGAGCAGTTCTTC. Its protein product is CASSRGLAREQFF.

Details on this clonotype: This sequence may be a read error, since a much larger clone differs from it by one base. J is TRBJ2-7 and V is TRBV20-1, with TRBD1 matching over 7 bases. Per germline, CDR1 DFQATT and CDR2 SNEGSKA (reference sequence). CDR3 length: 14 amino acids. The CDR3 protein is CGAPPGGRRGEQYF. In nucleotides, the CDR3 is TGCGGTGCTCCCCCAGGGGGACGTAGGGGCGAGCAGTACTTC.

This clonotype was counted many times. The V call is TRBV20-1, the J call TRBJ2-1; possible D gene TRBD1, 6 bases. The CDR3 is 15 residues long. Between the trimmed V and J ends, which lost 1 base and 8 bases, there was a span of 18 bases. The V gene's germline CDR1 is DFQATT and CDR2 SNEGSKA (reference sequence). Here the CDR3 DNA reads TGCAGTGCTAGAGCTCTGTCAGGGGCGCGTTATGAGCAGTTCTTC. Protein product: CSARALSGARYEQFF.

This clonotype was found many times. The chain uses TRBV6-5 and TRBJ2-7, with 10 bases fitting TRBD1. CDR1 and CDR2 (germline): MNHEY, SVGAGI. After removal of 6 bases from V and 3 bases from J, the junction contained 8 bases not matched to a gene. This CDR3 contains 15 residues. CDR3 region: CASSPTGGGYYEQYF. Written as DNA, the CDR3 is TGTGCCAGCAGCCCGACAGGGGGCGGCTACTACGAGCAGTACTTC.

The table lists this clonotype with many counts. The rearrangement joins TRBV4-3 to TRBJ1-6; D is uncertain. V lost 1 base, J lost 7 bases, and 14 bases lay in between. In germline, CDR1 is LGHNA, CDR2 YSLEER. The CDR3 is 16 amino acids. The CDR3 coding sequence is TGCGCCAGCAGCCAAGTTTTAGATCGGGGAAATTCACCCCTCCACTTT. It yields the protein CASSQVLDRGNSPLHF.

The chain combines TRBV29-1 with TRBJ2-6; 7 nucleotides align to TRBD1. In germline, CDR1 is SQVTM, CDR2 ANQGSEA. J was trimmed by 2 bases and V by 2 bases; bases with no gene match: 6. The CDR3 is 16 amino acids. The chain's CDR3 is CSVEFPQGAGANVLTF. The DNA of the CDR3 is TGCAGCGTTGAATTCCCCCAGGGGGCTGGGGCCAACGTCCTGACTTTC.

This clonotype was seen ten or more times. CDR3 in amino acids: CASSREAVAYEQYF. Written as DNA, the CDR3 is TGTGCCAGCAGCCGCGAAGCGGTTGCGTACGAGCAGTACTTC. The chain is built from TRBV7-2 and TRBJ2-7; possibly TRBD2 for D (5 bases). The V gene's germline CDR1 is SGHTA and CDR2 FQGNSA. The CDR3 extends over 14 amino acids. Trimming shortened V by 5 bases and J by 4 bases, and 15 bases separated the two germline ends. The variable domain in full, completed from reference TRBV7-2 and TRBJ2-7, reads GAGVSQSPSNKVTEKGKDVELRCDPISGHTALYWYRQSLGQGLEFLIYFQGNSAPDKSGLPSDRFSAERTGGSVSTLTIQRTQQEDSAVYLCASSREAVAYEQYFGPGTRLTVT.

This chain joins TRBV10-3 and TRBJ2-3; D might be TRBD2 (5 bases). There are 17 residues in the CDR3. Germline CDR1 is ENHRY and CDR2 is SYGVKD. V gave up 6 bases and J gave up 2 bases, with 21 bases separating them. The CDR3: CAIRTPTLGGSTDTQYF. The CDR3 bases are TGTGCCATCAGAACCCCTACCCTTGGAGGTTCCACAGATACGCAGTATTTT.

This clonotype was counted ten times or more. The chain has TRBV19 and TRBJ2-1; TRBD2 matches at 7 bases. Germline assignment: CDR1 LNHDA and CDR2 SQIVND (reference sequence). CDR3 length: 16 residues. Losses at the gene ends were 2 bases for V and 4 bases for J; bases not matched to a gene: 8. In DNA, the CDR3 is TGTGCCAGTAGTATAAACGCGGGAGTAAGTTACAATGAGCAGTTCTTC. This codes for CASSINAGVSYNEQFF.

Ten or more counts support this clonotype. The chain is built from TRBV29-1 and TRBJ2-7; D is possibly TRBD2 (5 bases). Germline V lookup: CDR1 SQVTM, CDR2 ANQGSEA. The CDR3 runs to 11 residues. V was trimmed by 4 bases and J by 5 bases, leaving 9 bases between them. CDR3 sequence reads: CSVAGLDEQYF. The CDR3, as DNA: TGCAGCGTTGCAGGACTCGACGAGCAGTACTTC.

The CDR3 nucleotides are TGTGCCAGTAGTTCGTACTCTTCTAAGGGGGCCGGGGAGCTGTTTTTT. Encoded protein: CASSSYSSKGAGELFF. The rearrangement uses TRBV19 and TRBJ2-2; perhaps TRBD1 as D (6 bases). V lost 5 bases to trimming and J lost 6 bases, with 19 bases between them. CDR1 and CDR2 from the germline V gene are LNHDA and SQIVND (reference sequence). The CDR3 contains 16 residues.

The V and J genes are TRBV6-5 and TRBJ2-7; possibly TRBD2 for D (7 bases). The length of the CDR3 is 14 residues. V lost 8 bases and J lost 7, with 21 bases in between. The germline V gene encodes CDR1 MNHEY and CDR2 SVGAGI. Here the CDR3 reads CASSQLGGAGEQYF. In DNA form, the CDR3 reads TGTGCCAGCTCACAACTGGGGGGGGCGGGAGAGCAGTACTTC.

Ten or more counts support this clonotype. The chain uses TRBV19 and TRBJ2-2, with TRBD2 matching 9 bases. This CDR3 region has 16 residues. The ends lost 5 bases at V and 6 bases at J; junction bases unmatched: 10. CDR1 and CDR2 (germline): LNHDA, SQIVND (reference sequence). CDR3 sequence: CASSVPGLAAAGELFF. The DNA for the CDR3 is TGTGCCAGTAGTGTTCCGGGACTAGCTGCGGCCGGGGAGCTGTTTTTT.

Many counts were recorded for this clonotype. The chain couples TRBV5-1 to TRBJ1-1; D might be TRBD1 (5 bases). Germline loops: CDR1 SGHRS, CDR2 YFSETQ. This CDR3 comprises 15 residues. Between the trimmed V and J ends, which lost 0 bases and 0 bases, there was a span of 9 bases. CDR3 region: CASSLGGTLNTEAFF. Here the CDR3 DNA reads TGCGCCAGCAGCTTGGGTGGGACGTTGAACACTGAAGCTTTCTTT.

This clonotype came up a few times. This sequence joins TRBV7-2 and TRBJ1-1; a possible D gene is TRBD1 (5 bases). The CDR3 spans 14 residues. Germline CDR1 reads SGHTA; CDR2 reads FQGNSA. The germline V and J ends were trimmed by 4 bases and 5 bases, with 14 bases remaining between them. The CDR3 loop reads CASSWGGVGTEAFF. The CDR3 region has the DNA TGTGCCAGCAGCTGGGGGGGGGTGGGTACTGAAGCTTTCTTT.

This clonotype was detected many times. The chain recombines TRBV20-1 with TRBJ2-2; D gene uncertain. CDR3 length: 14 amino acids. V was shortened by 5 bases and J by 0 bases, with 10 bases between the two germline ends. Per germline, CDR1 DFQATT and CDR2 SNEGSKA (reference sequence). The DNA for the CDR3 is TGCAGTGCTCAGAGAGACGCGAACACCGGGGAGCTGTTTTTT. This codes for CSAQRDANTGELFF.

The table lists this clonotype with a few counts. This chain joins TRBV6-2 or TRBV6-3 and TRBJ2-1; TRBD1 or TRBD2 may be the D gene (5 bases each). CDR3 length: 15 residues. V shed 5 bases and J shed 6 bases, with 17 bases lying between them. Per germline, CDR1 MNHEY and CDR2 SVGEGT. CDR3 in amino acids: CASSSGQPGRNEQFF. The CDR3, as DNA: TGTGCCAGCAGTAGCGGACAACCCGGGCGCAATGAGCAGTTCTTC.

This clonotype was recorded at least ten times. V and J are TRBV6-1 and TRBJ2-2, with 12 bases lining up with TRBD2. V shed 3 bases and J 7 bases; nucleotides not matched to a gene: 6. Germline lookup yields CDR1 MNHNS and CDR2 SASEGT. The CDR3 runs 16 residues. The CDR3 here is CASSELAGGQVGELFF. The DNA for the CDR3 is TGTGCCAGCAGTGAGCTAGCGGGAGGGCAGGTCGGGGAGCTGTTTTTT.

This clonotype was picked up many times. V is TRBV5-1 and J is TRBJ2-5; D unresolved. Germline lookup yields CDR1 SGHRS and CDR2 YFSETQ. This CDR3 contains 13 residues. Trimming removed 7 bases from V and 1 base from J, with 11 bases in between. CDR3: CASAMGLQETQYF. In DNA, the CDR3 is TGCGCCAGCGCCATGGGCCTCCAAGAGACCCAGTACTTC.

Many counts were recorded for this clonotype. This sequence joins TRBV7-6 and TRBJ2-5; perhaps D is TRBD1 or TRBD2 (5 bases each). Germline V gene data show CDR1 as SGHVS and CDR2 as FNYEAQ. V lost 7 bases and J 3 bases, leaving 12 bases between the germline ends. The CDR3 spans 13 residues. The CDR3 bases are TGTGCCAGCAACAAGGGGACGAAAGAGACCCAGTACTTC. Its protein is CASNKGTKETQYF.

This clonotype was recorded at least ten times. The chain uses TRBV6-5 and TRBJ2-5, with TRBD2 matching 14 bases. The CDR3 spans 19 residues. J lost 5 bases, V lost 4 bases, and 15 bases had no gene match. Germline CDR1 and CDR2: MNHEY and SVGAGI. The chain's CDR3 is CASSLLPPLTSGRGETQYF. CDR3 nucleotide sequence: TGTGCCAGCAGTTTACTCCCACCGCTGACTAGCGGGAGGGGGGAGACCCAGTACTTC.